This T cell receptor beta chain is from a study of blood T cell repertoires in COVID-19. About the research overall: Sample material is recorded as cDNA or gDNA derived from T cells, B-cell-depleted T cells, or PBMCs.

Per the original methods: Nucleated cell counts were estimated from reference gene primer amplification. Data came from immunoSEQ multiplex PCR; TCRdb stores just in-frame clones and leaves some out. V and J calls and clone size are copied from that table; D and trimming were computed from the DNA. The sample lists 100,000 to 150,000 clones; about three quarters were seen once. The CDR3 is 13 amino acids. Germline V gives CDR1 SEHNR, CDR2 FQNEAQ (reference sequence). The V gene is TRBV7-9, the J gene TRBJ2-7, with 10 bases identical to TRBD1. This receptor was identified in a man in his 70s with acute or convalescent COVID-19. Material for sequencing was peripheral blood. The CDR3, as DNA: TGTGCGGGGACGGGGACAGGGGCCTCCGAGCAGTACTTC. Its translation: CAGTGTGASEQYF.